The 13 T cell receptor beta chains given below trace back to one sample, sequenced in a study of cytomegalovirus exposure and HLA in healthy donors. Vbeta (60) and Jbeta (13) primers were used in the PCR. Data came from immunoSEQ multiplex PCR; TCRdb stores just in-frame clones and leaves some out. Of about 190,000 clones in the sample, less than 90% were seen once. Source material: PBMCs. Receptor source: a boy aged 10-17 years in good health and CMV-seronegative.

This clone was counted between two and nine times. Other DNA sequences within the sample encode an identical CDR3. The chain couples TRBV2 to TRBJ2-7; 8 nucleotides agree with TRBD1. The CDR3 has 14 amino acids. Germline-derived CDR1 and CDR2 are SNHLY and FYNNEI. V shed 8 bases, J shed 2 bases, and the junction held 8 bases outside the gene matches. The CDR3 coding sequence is TGTGCCAGCGGGCCAGGACAGGGCGCCTACGAGCAGTACTTC. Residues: CASGPGQGAYEQYF.

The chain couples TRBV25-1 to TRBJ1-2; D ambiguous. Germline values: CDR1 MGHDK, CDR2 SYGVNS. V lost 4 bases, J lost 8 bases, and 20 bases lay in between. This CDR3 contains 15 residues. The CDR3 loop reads CASSVSPPAGIGYTF. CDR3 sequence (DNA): TGTGCCAGCAGTGTCTCCCCTCCGGCAGGCATAGGCTACACCTTC.

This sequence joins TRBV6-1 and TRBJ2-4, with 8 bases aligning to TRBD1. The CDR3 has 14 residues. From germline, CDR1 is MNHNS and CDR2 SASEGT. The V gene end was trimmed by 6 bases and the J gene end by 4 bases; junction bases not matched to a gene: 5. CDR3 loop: CASRGQEIKNIQYF. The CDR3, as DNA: TGTGCCAGCAGGGGACAGGAGATAAAAAACATTCAGTACTTC.

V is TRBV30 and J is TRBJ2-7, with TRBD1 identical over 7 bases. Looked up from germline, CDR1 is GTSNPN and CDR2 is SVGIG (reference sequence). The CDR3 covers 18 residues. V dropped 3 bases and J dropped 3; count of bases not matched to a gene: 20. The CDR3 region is CAWRDETGRRAKYYEQYF. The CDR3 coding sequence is TGTGCCTGGAGGGATGAGACAGGGAGAAGGGCGAAATACTACGAGCAGTACTTC.

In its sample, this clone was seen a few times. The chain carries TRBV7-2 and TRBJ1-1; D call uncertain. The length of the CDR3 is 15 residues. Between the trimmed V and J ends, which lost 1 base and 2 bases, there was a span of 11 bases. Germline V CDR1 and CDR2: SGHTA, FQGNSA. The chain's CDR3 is CASSLGSGGNTEAFF. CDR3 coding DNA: TGTGCCAGCAGCTTAGGTAGTGGAGGAAACACTGAAGCTTTCTTT.

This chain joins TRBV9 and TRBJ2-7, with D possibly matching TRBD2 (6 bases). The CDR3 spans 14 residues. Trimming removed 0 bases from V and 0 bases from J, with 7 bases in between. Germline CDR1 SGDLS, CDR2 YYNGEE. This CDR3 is CASSVVGSSYEQYF. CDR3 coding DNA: TGTGCCAGCAGCGTAGTCGGGAGCTCCTACGAGCAGTACTTC.

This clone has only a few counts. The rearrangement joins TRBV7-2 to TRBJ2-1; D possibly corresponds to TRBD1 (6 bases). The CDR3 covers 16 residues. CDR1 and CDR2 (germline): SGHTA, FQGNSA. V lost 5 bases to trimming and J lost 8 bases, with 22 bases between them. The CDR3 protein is CASSAGQPIISDEQFF. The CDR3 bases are TGTGCCAGCAGCGCCGGACAGCCTATAATTTCGGATGAGCAGTTCTTC.

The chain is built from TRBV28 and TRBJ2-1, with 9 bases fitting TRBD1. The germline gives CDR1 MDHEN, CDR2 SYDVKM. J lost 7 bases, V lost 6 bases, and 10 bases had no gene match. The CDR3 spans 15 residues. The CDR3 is CASSHPGTGSNEQFF. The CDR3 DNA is TGTGCCAGCAGCCATCCCGGGACAGGGTCAAATGAGCAGTTCTTC.

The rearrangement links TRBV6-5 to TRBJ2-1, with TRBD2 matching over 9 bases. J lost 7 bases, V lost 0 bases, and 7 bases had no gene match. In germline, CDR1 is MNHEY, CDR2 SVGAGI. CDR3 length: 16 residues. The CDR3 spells CASSYSSSGMRNEQFF. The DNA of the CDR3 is TGTGCCAGCAGTTACTCCTCTAGCGGGATGAGAAATGAGCAGTTCTTC.

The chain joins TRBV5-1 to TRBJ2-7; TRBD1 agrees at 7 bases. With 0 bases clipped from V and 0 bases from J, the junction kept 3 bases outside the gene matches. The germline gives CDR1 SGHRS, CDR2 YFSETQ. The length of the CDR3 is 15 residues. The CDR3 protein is CASSLGGQSSYEQYF. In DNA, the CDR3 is TGCGCCAGCAGCTTGGGGGGACAGAGCTCCTACGAGCAGTACTTC.

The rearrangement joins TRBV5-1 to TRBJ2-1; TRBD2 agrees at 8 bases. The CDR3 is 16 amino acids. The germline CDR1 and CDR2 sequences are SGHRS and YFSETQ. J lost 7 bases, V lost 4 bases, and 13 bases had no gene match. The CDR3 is CASSDNNREGQNEQFF. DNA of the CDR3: TGCGCCAGCAGCGACAACAATCGGGAGGGCCAGAATGAGCAGTTCTTC. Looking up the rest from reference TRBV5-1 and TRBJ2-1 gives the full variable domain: KAGVTQTPRYLIKTRGQQVTLSCSPISGHRSVSWYQQTPGQGLQFLFEYFSETQRNKGNFPGRFSGRQFSNSRSEMNVSTLELGDSALYLCASSDNNREGQNEQFFGPGTRLTVL.

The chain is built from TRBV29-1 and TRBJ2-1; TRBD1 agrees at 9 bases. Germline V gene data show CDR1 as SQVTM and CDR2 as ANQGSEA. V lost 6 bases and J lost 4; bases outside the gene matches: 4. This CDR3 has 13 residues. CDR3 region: CSVGTGRYNEQFF. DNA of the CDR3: TGCAGCGTCGGGACAGGGAGATACAATGAGCAGTTCTTC.

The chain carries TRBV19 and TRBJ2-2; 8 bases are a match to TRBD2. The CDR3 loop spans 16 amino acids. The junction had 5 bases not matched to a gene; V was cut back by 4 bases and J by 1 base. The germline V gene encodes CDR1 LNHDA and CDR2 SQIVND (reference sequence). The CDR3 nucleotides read TGTGCCAGTAGTACGTCTAGCGGGTGGAACACCGGGGAGCTGTTTTTT. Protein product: CASSTSSGWNTGELFF.